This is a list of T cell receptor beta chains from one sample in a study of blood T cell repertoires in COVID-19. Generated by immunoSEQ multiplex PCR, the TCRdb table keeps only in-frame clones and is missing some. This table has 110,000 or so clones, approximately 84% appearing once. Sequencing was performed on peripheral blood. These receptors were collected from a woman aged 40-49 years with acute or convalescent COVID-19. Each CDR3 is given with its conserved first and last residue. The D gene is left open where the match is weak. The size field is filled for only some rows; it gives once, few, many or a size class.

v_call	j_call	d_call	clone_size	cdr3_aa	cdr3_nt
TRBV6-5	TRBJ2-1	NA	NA	CASWSGDSYNEQFF	TGTGCCAGCTGGTCAGGGGATTCCTACAATGAGCAGTTCTTC
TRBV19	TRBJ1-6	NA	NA	CASSGRTYNSPLHF	TGTGCCAGTAGTGGGCGCACCTATAATTCACCCCTCCACTTT
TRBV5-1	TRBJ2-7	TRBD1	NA	CASSLLTGREEQYF	TGCGCCAGCAGCCTATTGACAGGGCGCGAAGAGCAGTACTTC
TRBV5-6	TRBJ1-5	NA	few	CASSLTNQPQHF	TGTGCCAGCAGCTTGACTAACCAGCCCCAGCATTTT
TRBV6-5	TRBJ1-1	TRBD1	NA	CASGDRGGVNTEAFF	TGTGCCAGCGGGGACAGGGGAGGGGTGAACACTGAAGCTTTCTTT
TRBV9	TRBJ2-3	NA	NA	CASSVAPVSTDTQYF	TGTGCCAGCAGCGTAGCTCCGGTAAGCACAGATACGCAGTATTTT
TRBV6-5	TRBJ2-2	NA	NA	CASGLHQSGELFF	TGTGCCAGCGGCCTTCATCAGTCCGGGGAGCTGTTTTTT
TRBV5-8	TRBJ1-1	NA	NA	CASSWRDRPGLSYRNTEAFF	TGTGCCAGCAGCTGGAGGGATCGACCGGGTCTTTCCTATCGGAACACTGAAGCTTTCTTT
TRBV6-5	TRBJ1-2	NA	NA	CASSKFEYYGYTF	TGTGCCAGCAGCAAATTCGAGTACTATGGCTACACCTTC
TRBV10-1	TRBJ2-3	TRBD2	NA	CASSESLAGTDTQYF	TGCGCCAGCAGTGAGTCGCTAGCGGGCACAGATACGCAGTATTTT
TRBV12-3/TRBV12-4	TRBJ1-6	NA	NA	CASSLGAESPLHF	TGTGCCAGCAGTTTAGGGGCCGAATCACCCCTCCACTTT
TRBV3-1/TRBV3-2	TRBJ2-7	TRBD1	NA	CASSRGTDYEQYF	TGTGCCAGCAGCCGGGGGACAGACTACGAGCAGTACTTC
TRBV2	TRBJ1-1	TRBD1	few	CASRLPQGARTEAFF	TGTGCCAGCAGATTACCGCAGGGGGCGCGGACTGAAGCTTTCTTT
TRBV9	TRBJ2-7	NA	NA	CASSVDSYSYEQYF	TGTGCCAGCAGCGTAGACAGTTACTCCTACGAGCAGTACTTC
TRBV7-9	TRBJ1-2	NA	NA	CASSLRTPLSNYGYTF	TGTGCCAGCAGCTTACGAACACCTTTATCTAACTATGGCTACACCTTC
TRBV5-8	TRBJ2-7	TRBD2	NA	CASSLLAGVIYEQYF	TGTGCCAGCAGCTTACTAGCGGGGGTTATCTACGAGCAGTACTTC
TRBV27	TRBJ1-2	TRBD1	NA	CASRQGGYGYTF	TGTGCCAGCCGACAGGGTGGATATGGCTACACCTTC
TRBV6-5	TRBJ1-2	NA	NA	CASRRAGANYGYTF	TGTGCCAGCAGACGCGCAGGGGCTAACTATGGCTACACCTTC
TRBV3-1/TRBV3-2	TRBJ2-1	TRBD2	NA	CASSQPQLAGTYNEQFF	TGTGCCAGCAGCCAACCCCAACTAGCGGGAACCTACAATGAGCAGTTCTTC
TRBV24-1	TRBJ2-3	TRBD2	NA	CATSAGLDTDTQYF	TGTGCCACCAGTGCTGGACTAGACACAGATACGCAGTATTTT
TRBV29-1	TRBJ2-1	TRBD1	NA	CSVVGQGLYNEQFF	TGCAGCGTTGTGGGACAGGGGCTCTACAATGAGCAGTTCTTC
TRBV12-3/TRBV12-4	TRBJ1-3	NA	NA	CASSLSVNTIYF	TGTGCCAGCAGTTTATCCGTTAACACCATATATTTT
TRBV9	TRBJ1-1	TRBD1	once	CASSGQDRIHTEAFF	TGTGCCAGCAGCGGGCAGGACAGGATTCACACTGAAGCTTTCTTT
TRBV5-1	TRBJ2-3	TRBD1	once	CASSARDRGSFPTLKSTQYF	TGCGCCAGCAGCGCCCGGGACAGGGGTTCCTTCCCGACCCTCAAGTCAACGCAGTATTTT
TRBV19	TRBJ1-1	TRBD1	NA	CASTHGTGRWGGTEAFF	TGTGCCAGTACCCATGGGACAGGGAGATGGGGGGGCACTGAAGCTTTCTTT
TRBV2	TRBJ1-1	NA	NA	CASSGFLGGTEAFF	TGTGCCAGCAGTGGTTTTTTGGGGGGGACTGAAGCTTTCTTT
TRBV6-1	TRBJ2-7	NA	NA	CASSEALGSGTYEQYF	TGTGCCAGCAGTGAAGCGCTCGGGAGCGGAACCTACGAGCAGTACTTC
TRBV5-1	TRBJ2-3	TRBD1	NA	CASSPRQGAGDTQYF	TGCGCCAGCAGCCCCCGACAGGGGGCGGGAGATACGCAGTATTTT
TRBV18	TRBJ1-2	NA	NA	CASSPRTDYGYTF	TGTGCCAGCTCACCAAGGACAGACTATGGCTACACCTTC
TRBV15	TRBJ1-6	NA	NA	CATSTLEGNKGYNSPLHF	TGTGCCACCAGCACCCTGGAGGGTAACAAGGGCTATAATTCACCCCTCCACTTT
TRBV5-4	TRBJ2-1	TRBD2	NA	CASSPRDYVAEQFF	TGTGCCAGCAGCCCCCGGGACTACGTGGCTGAGCAGTTCTTC
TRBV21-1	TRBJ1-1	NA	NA	CASSKNFGENWYTEAFF	TGTGCCAGCAGCAAAAACTTTGGGGAGAATTGGTACACTGAAGCTTTCTTT
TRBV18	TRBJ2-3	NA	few	CASSPPRWTDTQYF	TGTGCCAGCTCACCCCCCCGGTGGACAGATACGCAGTATTTT
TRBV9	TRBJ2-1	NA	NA	CASSLRLADNEQFF	TGTGCCAGCAGCCTCCGTTTGGCCGACAATGAGCAGTTCTTC
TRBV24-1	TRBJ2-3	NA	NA	CATSDSGVGDTQYF	TGTGCCACCAGTGATTCAGGGGTAGGGGATACGCAGTATTTT
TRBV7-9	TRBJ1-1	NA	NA	CASSLETGGAEAFF	TGTGCCAGCAGCTTAGAGACAGGAGGAGCTGAAGCTTTCTTT
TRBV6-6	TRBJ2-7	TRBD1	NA	CASSQTGGRGPGEQYF	TGTGCCAGCAGTCAGACAGGGGGGAGAGGGCCTGGCGAGCAGTACTTC
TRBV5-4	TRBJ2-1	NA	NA	CASSSQGYEQFF	TGTGCCAGCAGCTCGCAGGGATATGAGCAGTTCTTC
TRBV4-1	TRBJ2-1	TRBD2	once	CASSPSTSGGAGEQFF	TGCGCCAGCAGCCCCTCGACTAGCGGGGGGGCCGGTGAGCAGTTCTTC
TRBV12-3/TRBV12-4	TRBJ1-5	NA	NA	CASSLTRGKTQHF	TGTGCCAGCAGTTTAACTCGCGGCAAGACCCAGCATTTT
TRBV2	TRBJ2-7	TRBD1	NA	CASMTGTTYEQYF	TGTGCCAGCATGACAGGGACCACCTACGAGCAGTACTTC
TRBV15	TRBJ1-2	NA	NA	CATSRQDYGYTF	TGTGCCACCAGCAGACAGGACTATGGCTACACCTTC
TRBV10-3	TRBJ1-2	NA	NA	CAISEAGGGGYTF	TGTGCCATCAGTGAGGCCGGCGGGGGAGGCTACACCTTC
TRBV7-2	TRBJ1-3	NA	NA	CASSLGETGSGNTIYF	TGTGCCAGCAGCTTAGGTGAGACAGGCTCTGGAAACACCATATATTTT
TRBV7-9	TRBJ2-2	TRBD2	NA	CASSLVAVPGGLFF	TGTGCCAGCAGCTTAGTCGCAGTGCCGGGGGGGCTGTTTTTT
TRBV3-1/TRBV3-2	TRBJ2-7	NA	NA	CATGQGTYEQYF	TGTGCCACCGGGCAGGGAACATACGAGCAGTACTTC
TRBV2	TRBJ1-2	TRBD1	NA	CASNNGPYRGSYYGYTF	TGTGCCAGCAACAACGGGCCTTACAGGGGGTCTTACTATGGCTACACCTTC
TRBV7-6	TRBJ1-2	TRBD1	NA	CASSYGQGLSSGGYTF	TGTGCCAGCAGCTACGGACAGGGCCTGTCTTCAGGCGGCTACACCTTC
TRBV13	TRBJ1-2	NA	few	CASSLREAGDYGYTF	TGTGCCAGCAGCTTACGAGAGGCCGGAGACTATGGCTACACCTTC
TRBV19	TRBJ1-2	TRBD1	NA	CASNDRENYGYTF	TGTGCCAGCAACGACAGGGAAAACTATGGCTACACCTTC
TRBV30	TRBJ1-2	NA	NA	CAWSGDTRRGYTF	TGTGCCTGGAGTGGGGACACGCGACGTGGCTACACCTTC